The 10 T cell receptor beta chains reported below all come from one sample, sequenced in a study of cytomegalovirus exposure and HLA in healthy donors. The PCR ran on 60 Vbeta and 13 Jbeta primers. Profiled with immunoSEQ multiplex PCR; TCRdb holds only in-frame clones, not every one. The profile shows roughly 100,000 clones, more than 60% of them singletons. Sequencing used PBMCs. The origin of the receptors is a woman between 35 and 50 years old in good health and CMV-seropositive.

The rearrangement uses TRBV5-4 and TRBJ2-1; 9 positions match TRBD2. Germline V gene lookup returns CDR1 SGHNT and CDR2 YYREEE (reference sequence). Losses at the gene ends were 4 bases for V and 2 bases for J; bases not matched to a gene: 7. The CDR3 consists of 16 residues. The CDR3 DNA reads as TGTGCCAGCAGCGCGGGAGCGGGAGGCACCTACAATGAGCAGTTCTTC. This codes for CASSAGAGGTYNEQFF.

This clone was recorded a few times. The chain recombines TRBV4-3 with TRBJ2-3; 10 positions agree with TRBD2. The CDR3 covers 17 residues. CDR1 LGHNA and CDR2 YSLEER come from the germline V gene. Unmatched junction bases numbered 12, after V lost 4 bases and J lost 5 bases. Written as DNA, the CDR3 is TGCGCCAGCAGCCTTGGGACGAGCGGGGGGGCGGGAGATACGCAGTATTTT. Its translation: CASSLGTSGGAGDTQYF.

CDR3 DNA sequence: TGTGCCAGTAGTATAGGCCTTACGCGGGGTTTCTACAATGAGCAGTTCTTC. Translation gives CASSIGLTRGFYNEQFF. This chain connects TRBV19 to TRBJ2-1; possible D gene TRBD2, 6 bases. CDR1 and CDR2 (germline): LNHDA, SQIVND (reference sequence). Trimming left V 1 base short and J 3 bases short, with 16 bases between. The CDR3 is 17 residues long. Based on the CDR3 plus reference TRBV19 and TRBJ2-1, the full variable domain is DGGITQSPKYLFRKEGQNVTLSCEQNLNHDAMYWYRQDPGQGLRLIYYSQIVNDFQKGDIAEGYSVSREKKESFPLTVTSAQKNPTAFYLCASSIGLTRGFYNEQFFGPGTRLTVL.

V gene TRBV7-8 combines with J gene TRBJ1-5, with TRBD1 as a possible D gene (6 bases). In germline, CDR1 is SGHVS, CDR2 FQNEAQ. V lost 5 bases, J lost 9 bases, and 17 bases lay in between. This CDR3 comprises 14 residues. DNA for the CDR3: TGTGCCAGCAGCGGATCAACAGGGAGCTGGCCCCAGCATTTT. Protein: CASSGSTGSWPQHF.

This clone appeared once. The chain carries TRBV10-3 and TRBJ1-1, with D possibly matching TRBD1 (6 bases). The CDR3 covers 12 residues. V was shortened by 7 bases and J by 2 bases, with 8 bases between the two germline ends. Germline CDR1 ENHRY, CDR2 SYGVKD. Here the CDR3 reads CAIKGVNTEAFF. CDR3 nucleotide sequence: TGTGCCATCAAGGGGGTCAACACTGAAGCTTTCTTT.

The genes are TRBV7-6 and TRBJ2-1; D may be TRBD2 (5 bases). The CDR3 totals 12 residues. The V and J ends lost 5 bases and 10 bases respectively, with 12 bases between them. Germline CDR1 SGHVS, CDR2 FNYEAQ. In DNA, the CDR3 is TGTGCCAGCAGCACAACGGGGTACGAGCAGTTCTTC. The encoded protein is CASSTTGYEQFF.

The chain joins TRBV7-9 to TRBJ2-5; 12 bases agree with TRBD2. The CDR3 totals 16 residues. With 2 bases clipped from V and 2 bases from J, the junction kept 3 bases outside the gene matches. Germline V gene sequence: CDR1 SEHNR, CDR2 FQNEAQ (reference sequence). CDR3 sequence reads: CASSLLGLAGQETQYF. CDR3 nucleotide sequence: TGTGCCAGCAGCTTACTCGGACTAGCGGGGCAAGAGACCCAGTACTTC.

The V gene is TRBV4-3, the J gene TRBJ2-4; the match to TRBD2 covers 13 bases. Germline CDR1 is LGHNA and CDR2 is YSLEER. The trim removed 1 base at V and 0 bases at J, leaving 9 bases unmatched. The CDR3 sequence is 20 residues long. The CDR3 DNA reads as TGCGCCAGCAGCCAAGGGGTCGGGACTAGCGGGGTCGAAGCCAAAAACATTCAGTACTTC. Protein sequence: CASSQGVGTSGVEAKNIQYF.

The chain combines TRBV27 with TRBJ1-1, with 11 bases matching TRBD1. The germline V gene encodes CDR1 MNHEY and CDR2 SMNVEV (reference sequence). The V and J ends lost 2 bases and 5 bases, in that order; junction bases with no gene match: 4. CDR3 length equals 15 residues. For the CDR3, the DNA is TGTGCCAGCAGTTTAGGGACAGGGGGGGGTACTGAAGCTTTCTTT. As protein: CASSLGTGGGTEAFF.

Of note for this clone: One junction end disagrees with the germline gene, perhaps due to a read error. Distinct nucleotide sequences in the sample also encode this CDR3. J is TRBJ1-5 and V is TRBV18; D might be TRBD1 (6 bases). The CDR3 runs to 16 residues. From germline, CDR1 is KGHSH and CDR2 LQKENI. CDR3 amino acids: CASSPRATGRNQPQHF. CDR3 bases: TGTGCCAGCTCACCCCGGGCCACAGGGCGCAATCAGCCTCAGCATTTT. Full variable domain (rest looked up from reference TRBV18 and TRBJ1-5): NAGVMQNPRHLVRRRGQEARLRCSPMKGHSHVYWYRQLPEEGLKFMVYLQKENIIDESGMPKERFSAEFPKEGPSILRIQQVVRGDSAAYFCASSPRATGRNQPQHFGDGTRLSIL.